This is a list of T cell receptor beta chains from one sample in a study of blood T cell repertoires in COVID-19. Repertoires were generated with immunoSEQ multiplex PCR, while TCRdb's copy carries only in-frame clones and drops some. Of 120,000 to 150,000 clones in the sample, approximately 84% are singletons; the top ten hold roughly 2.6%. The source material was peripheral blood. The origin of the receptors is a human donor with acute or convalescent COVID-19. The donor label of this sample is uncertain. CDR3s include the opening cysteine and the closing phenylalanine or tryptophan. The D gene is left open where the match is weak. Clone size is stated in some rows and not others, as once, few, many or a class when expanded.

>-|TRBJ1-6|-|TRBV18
CASSPGTIYNSPLHF
TGTGCCAGCTCACCAGGGACTATCTATAATTCACCCCTCCACTTT
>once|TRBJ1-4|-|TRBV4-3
CASSQARPTNEKLFF
TGCGCCAGCAGCCAAGCTAGACCAACTAATGAAAAACTGTTTTTT
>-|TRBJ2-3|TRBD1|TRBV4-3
CASSTGGRDTQYF
TGCGCCAGCAGCACAGGGGGTAGGGATACGCAGTATTTT
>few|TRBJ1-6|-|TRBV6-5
CASSYSSDRSPLHF
TGTGCCAGCAGTTACTCATCAGATCGATCACCCCTCCACTTT
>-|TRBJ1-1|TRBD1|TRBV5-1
CASRRTATGVNTEAFF
TGCGCCAGCAGGAGGACGGCGACAGGGGTGAACACTGAAGCTTTCTTT
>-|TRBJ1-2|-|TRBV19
CAKIGPRASNYGYTF
TGTGCTAAAATTGGACCCAGGGCCTCTAACTATGGCTACACCTTC
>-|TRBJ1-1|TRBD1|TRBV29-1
CSEKSGQGDTEAFF
TGCAGCGAAAAATCGGGACAGGGGGACACTGAAGCTTTCTTT
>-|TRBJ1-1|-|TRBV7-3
CASSHGHMNTEAFF
TGTGCCAGCAGCCACGGACACATGAACACTGAAGCTTTCTTT
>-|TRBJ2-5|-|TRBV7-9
CASSFLEGGDQYF
TGTGCCAGCAGCTTCCTAGAGGGGGGGGACCAGTACTTC
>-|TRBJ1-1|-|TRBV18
CASSPQGREAFF
TGTGCCAGCTCACCTCAGGGCCGTGAAGCTTTCTTT
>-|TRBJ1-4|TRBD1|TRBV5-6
CASSAGQGAPNEKLFF
TGTGCCAGCAGCGCGGGACAGGGGGCCCCTAATGAAAAACTGTTTTTT
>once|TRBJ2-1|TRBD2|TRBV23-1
CASTGREGSSYNEQFF
TGCGCCAGCACTGGGCGGGAGGGAAGCTCCTACAATGAGCAGTTCTTC
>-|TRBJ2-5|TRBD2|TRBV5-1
CASYTAGVGTQYF
TGCGCCAGCTATACAGCGGGGGTTGGGACCCAGTACTTC
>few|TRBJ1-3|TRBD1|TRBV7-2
CASSRDRGAGNTIYF
TGTGCCAGCAGCCGGGACAGGGGCGCTGGAAACACCATATATTTT
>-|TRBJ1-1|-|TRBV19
CASTSWGGAEAFF
TGTGCCAGTACCTCCTGGGGGGGGGCTGAAGCTTTCTTT
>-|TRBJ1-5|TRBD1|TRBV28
CASSGGRDRVSNQPQHF
TGTGCCAGCAGTGGAGGGAGGGACAGGGTTAGCAATCAGCCCCAGCATTTT
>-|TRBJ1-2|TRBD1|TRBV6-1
CASSEDRGGSDGYTF
TGTGCCAGCAGTGAAGACAGGGGAGGTAGCGATGGCTACACCTTC
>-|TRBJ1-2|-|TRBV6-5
CASSYSTGNYGYTF
TGTGCCAGCAGTTACTCGACGGGGAACTATGGCTACACCTTC
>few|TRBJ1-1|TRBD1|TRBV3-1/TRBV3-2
CASSSQGAPTEAFF
TGTGCCAGCAGCTCTCAGGGGGCGCCCACTGAAGCTTTCTTT
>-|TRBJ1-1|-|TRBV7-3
CASSLLPAGGTEAFF
TGTGCCAGCAGCTTACTCCCGGCGGGGGGAACTGAAGCTTTCTTT
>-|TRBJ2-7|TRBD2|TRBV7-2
CASSFGGGSTYEQYF
TGTGCCAGCAGCTTCGGCGGGGGTTCCACCTACGAGCAGTACTTC
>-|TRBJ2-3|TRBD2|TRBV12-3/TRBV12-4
CASSFSGIAQYF
TGTGCCAGCAGTTTCAGCGGGATAGCGCAGTATTTT
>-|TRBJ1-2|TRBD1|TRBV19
CASSNQGQQTNYGYTF
TGTGCCAGTAGCAACCAGGGACAGCAAACTAACTATGGCTACACCTTC
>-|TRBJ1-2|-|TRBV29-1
CSVEDLGGGYTF
TGCAGCGTTGAAGATCTGGGGGGTGGCTACACCTTC
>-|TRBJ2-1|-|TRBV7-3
CASSSSLENEQFF
TGTGCCAGCAGCTCGTCTCTAGAGAATGAGCAGTTCTTC
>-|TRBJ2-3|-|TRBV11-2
CASSQLSSDTQYF
TGTGCCAGCAGTCAACTAAGCTCAGATACGCAGTATTTT
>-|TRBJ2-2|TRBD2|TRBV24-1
CATSDLAGGPSGELFF
TGTGCCACCAGTGATTTGGCGGGAGGGCCCTCCGGGGAGCTGTTTTTT
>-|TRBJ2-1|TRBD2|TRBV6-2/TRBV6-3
CASSYVAGGYEQFF
TGTGCCAGCAGTTACGTAGCGGGAGGGTATGAGCAGTTCTTC
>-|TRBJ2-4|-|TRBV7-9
CASSLAGSGKNIQYF
TGTGCCAGCAGCTTAGCGGGATCAGGGAAAAACATTCAGTACTTC
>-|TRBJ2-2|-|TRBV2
CASSDVGVVTGELFF
TGTGCCAGCAGTGACGTGGGAGTAGTGACCGGGGAGCTGTTTTTT
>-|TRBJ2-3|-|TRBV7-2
CASSSHRGTSTDTQYF
TGTGCCAGCAGCTCACATCGGGGGACTAGCACAGATACGCAGTATTTT
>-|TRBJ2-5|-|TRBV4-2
CASSQEPGQETQYF
TGTGCCAGCAGCCAAGAACCAGGACAAGAGACCCAGTACTTC
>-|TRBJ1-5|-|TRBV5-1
CASSLADQPQHF
TGCGCCAGCAGCTTGGCGGATCAGCCCCAGCATTTT
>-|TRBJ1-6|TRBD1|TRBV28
CASSILTGGGNSPLHF
TGTGCCAGCAGTATCCTGACAGGGGGCGGCAATTCACCCCTCCACTTT
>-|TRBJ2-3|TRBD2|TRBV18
CASSPRELTDTQYF
TGTGCCAGCTCACCGCGGGAGTTGACAGATACGCAGTATTTT
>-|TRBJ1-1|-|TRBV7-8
CASSEQGQDEAFF
TGTGCCAGCAGCGAGCAGGGGCAGGATGAAGCTTTCTTT
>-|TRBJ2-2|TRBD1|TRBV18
CASSPPSGTGNTGELFF
TGTGCCAGCTCACCACCGTCCGGGACAGGTAACACCGGGGAGCTGTTTTTT
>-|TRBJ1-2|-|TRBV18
CASSQDSYGYTF
TGTGCCAGCTCCCAGGACAGCTATGGCTACACCTTC
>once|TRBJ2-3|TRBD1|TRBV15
CATSRGQGADTQYF
TGTGCCACCAGCAGAGGACAGGGCGCAGATACGCAGTATTTT
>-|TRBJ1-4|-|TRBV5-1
CASSLVADRTTNEKLFF
TGCGCCAGCAGCTTGGTTGCAGACAGAACAACTAATGAAAAACTGTTTTTT
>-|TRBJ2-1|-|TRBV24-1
CATSDPSGGFDEQFF
TGTGCCACCAGTGACCCCTCTGGGGGCTTCGATGAGCAGTTCTTC
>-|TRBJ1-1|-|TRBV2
CASSEGGLSWNTEAFF
TGTGCCAGCAGTGAAGGGGGACTTTCCTGGAACACTGAAGCTTTCTTT
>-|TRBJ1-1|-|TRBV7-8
CASSREQGGTEAFF
TGTGCCAGCAGCCGAGAACAGGGAGGGACTGAAGCTTTCTTT
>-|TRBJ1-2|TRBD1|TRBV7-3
CASSQDRGGGYTF
TGTGCCAGCAGCCAAGACAGGGGAGGTGGCTACACCTTC
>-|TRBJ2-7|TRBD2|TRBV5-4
CASSRTGGLAVYEQYF
TGTGCCAGCAGTCGAACTGGAGGACTAGCTGTCTACGAGCAGTACTTC
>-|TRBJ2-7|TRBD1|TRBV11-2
CASSLMQGASYEQYF
TGTGCCAGCAGCTTAATGCAGGGGGCCTCCTACGAGCAGTACTTC
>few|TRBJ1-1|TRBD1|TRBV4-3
CASSQNRGLGTEAFF
TGCGCCAGCAGCCAGAACAGGGGGCTCGGCACTGAAGCTTTCTTT